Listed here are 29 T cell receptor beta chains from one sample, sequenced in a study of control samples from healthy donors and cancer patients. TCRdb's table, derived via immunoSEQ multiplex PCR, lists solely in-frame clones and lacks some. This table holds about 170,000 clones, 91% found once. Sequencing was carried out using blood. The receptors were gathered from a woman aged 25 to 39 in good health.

The CDR3 reads CASSRDRANTGELFF. In nucleotides, the CDR3 is TGTGCCAGCAGCAGGGACAGGGCGAACACCGGGGAGCTGTTTTTT. The chain combines TRBV27 with TRBJ2-2, with 9 positions matching TRBD1. CDR1 is MNHEY, CDR2 SMNVEV, per germline (reference sequence). V lost 6 bases to trimming and J lost 0 bases; unmatched junction nucleotides: 2. The CDR3 sequence is 15 residues long.

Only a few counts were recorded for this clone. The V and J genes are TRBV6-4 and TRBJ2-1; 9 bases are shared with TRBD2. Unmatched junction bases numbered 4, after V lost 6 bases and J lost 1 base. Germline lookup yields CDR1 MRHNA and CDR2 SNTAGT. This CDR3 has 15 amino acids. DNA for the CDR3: TGTGCCAGCAGCCCTAGCGGGGTGTCCTACAATGAGCAGTTCTTC. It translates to CASSPSGVSYNEQFF.

The CDR3 here is CASRYWTAYEQYF. The DNA for the CDR3 is TGTGCCAGCAGATATTGGACAGCCTACGAGCAGTACTTC. This chain links TRBV6-8 with TRBJ2-7; the D gene is possibly TRBD1 (6 bases). CDR3 length equals 13 residues. Trimming took off 6 bases at V and 2 bases at J, with 11 bases between the two ends. CDR1 and CDR2 (germline): MNHGY, SAAAGT.

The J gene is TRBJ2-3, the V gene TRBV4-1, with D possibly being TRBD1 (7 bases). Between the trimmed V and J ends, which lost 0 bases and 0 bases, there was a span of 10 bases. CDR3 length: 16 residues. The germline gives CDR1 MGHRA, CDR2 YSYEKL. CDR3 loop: CASSQDPGGSTDTQYF. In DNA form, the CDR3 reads TGCGCCAGCAGCCAAGATCCAGGGGGGAGCACAGATACGCAGTATTTT.

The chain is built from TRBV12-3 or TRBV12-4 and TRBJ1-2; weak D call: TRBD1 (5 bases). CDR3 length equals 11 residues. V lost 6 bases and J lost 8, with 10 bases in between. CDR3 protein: CASRRGEGYTF. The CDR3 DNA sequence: TGTGCCAGCAGACGAGGGGAGGGCTACACCTTC.

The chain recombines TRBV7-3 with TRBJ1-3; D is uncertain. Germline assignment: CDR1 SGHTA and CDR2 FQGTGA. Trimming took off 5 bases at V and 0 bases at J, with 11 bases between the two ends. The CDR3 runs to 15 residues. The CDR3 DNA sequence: TGTGCCAGCAGCGTAAATCCTGCCTCTGGAAACACCATATATTTT. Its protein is CASSVNPASGNTIYF.

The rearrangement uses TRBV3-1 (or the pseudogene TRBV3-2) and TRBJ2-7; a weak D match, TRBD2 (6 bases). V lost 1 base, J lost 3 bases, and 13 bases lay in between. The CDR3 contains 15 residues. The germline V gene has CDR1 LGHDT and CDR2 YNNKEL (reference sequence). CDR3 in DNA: TGTGCCAGCAGCCAAGCTAGCGCTAAGATCTACGAGCAGTACTTC. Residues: CASSQASAKIYEQYF.

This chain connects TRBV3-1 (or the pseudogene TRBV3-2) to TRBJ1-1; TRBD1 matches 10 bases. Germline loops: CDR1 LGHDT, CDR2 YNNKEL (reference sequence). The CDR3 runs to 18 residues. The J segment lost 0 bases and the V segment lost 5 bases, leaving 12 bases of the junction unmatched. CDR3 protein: CASSSRTGGGGMNTEAFF. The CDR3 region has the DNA TGTGCCAGCAGCTCCCGGACAGGGGGAGGGGGAATGAACACTGAAGCTTTCTTT.

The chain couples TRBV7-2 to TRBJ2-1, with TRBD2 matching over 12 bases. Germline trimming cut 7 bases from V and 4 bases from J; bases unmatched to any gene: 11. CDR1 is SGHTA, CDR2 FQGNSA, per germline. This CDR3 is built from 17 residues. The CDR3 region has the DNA TGTGCCAGCAACCCGACTAGCGGGAGAGGAGGGTACAATGAGCAGTTCTTC. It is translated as CASNPTSGRGGYNEQFF.

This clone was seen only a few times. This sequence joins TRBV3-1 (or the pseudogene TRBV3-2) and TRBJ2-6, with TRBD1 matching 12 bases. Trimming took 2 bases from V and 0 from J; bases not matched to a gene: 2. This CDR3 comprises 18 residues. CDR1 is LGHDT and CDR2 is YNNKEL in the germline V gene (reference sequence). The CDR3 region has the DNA TGTGCCAGCAGCCAATGGGACAGGGGGCCCTCTGGGGCCAACGTCCTGACTTTC. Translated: CASSQWDRGPSGANVLTF.

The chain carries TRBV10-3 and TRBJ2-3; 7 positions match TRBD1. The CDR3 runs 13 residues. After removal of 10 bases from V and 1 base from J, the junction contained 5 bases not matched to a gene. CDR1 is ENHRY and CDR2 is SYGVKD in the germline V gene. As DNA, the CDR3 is TGTGCCACACAGGGGTTAGGCACAGATACGCAGTATTTT. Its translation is CATQGLGTDTQYF.

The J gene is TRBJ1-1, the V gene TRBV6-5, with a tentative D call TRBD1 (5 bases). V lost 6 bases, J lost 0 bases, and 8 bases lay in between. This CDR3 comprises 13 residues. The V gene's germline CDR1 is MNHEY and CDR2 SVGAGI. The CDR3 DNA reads TGTGCCAGCAGGAGACAGATGAACACTGAAGCTTTCTTT. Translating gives CASRRQMNTEAFF.

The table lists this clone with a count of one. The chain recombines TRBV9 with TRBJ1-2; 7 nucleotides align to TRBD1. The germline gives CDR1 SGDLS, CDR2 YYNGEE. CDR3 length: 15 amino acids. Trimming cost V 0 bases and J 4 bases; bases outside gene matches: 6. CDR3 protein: CASSVAAGGTYGYTF. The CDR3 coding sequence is TGTGCCAGCAGCGTAGCGGCAGGGGGGACCTATGGCTACACCTTC.

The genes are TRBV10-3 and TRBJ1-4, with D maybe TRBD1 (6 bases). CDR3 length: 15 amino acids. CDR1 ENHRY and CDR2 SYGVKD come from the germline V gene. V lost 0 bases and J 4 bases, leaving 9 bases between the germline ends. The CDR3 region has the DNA TGTGCCATCAGTGAGTCAGGACAGAGTAATGAAAAACTGTTTTTT. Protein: CAISESGQSNEKLFF.

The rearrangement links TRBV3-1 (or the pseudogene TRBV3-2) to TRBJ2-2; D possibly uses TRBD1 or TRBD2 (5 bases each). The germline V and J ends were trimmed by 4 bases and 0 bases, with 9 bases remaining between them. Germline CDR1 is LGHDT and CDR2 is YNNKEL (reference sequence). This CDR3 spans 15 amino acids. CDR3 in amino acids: CASSPGRANTGELFF. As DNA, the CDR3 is TGTGCCAGCAGCCCGGGACGGGCGAACACCGGGGAGCTGTTTTTT.

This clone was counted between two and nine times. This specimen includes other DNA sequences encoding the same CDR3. This CDR3 reads CSASRSNQPQHF. CDR3 in DNA: TGCAGTGCTAGTCGTAGCAATCAGCCCCAGCATTTT. The chain joins TRBV20-1 to TRBJ1-5, with D hard to call. The V and J ends lost 3 bases and 0 bases respectively, with 3 bases between them. The CDR3 spans 12 residues. Germline assignment: CDR1 DFQATT and CDR2 SNEGSKA (reference sequence).

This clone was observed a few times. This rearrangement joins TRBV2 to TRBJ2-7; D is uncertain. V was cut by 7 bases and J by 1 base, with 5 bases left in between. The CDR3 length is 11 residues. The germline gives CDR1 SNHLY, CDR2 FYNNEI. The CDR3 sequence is CASKGSYEQYF. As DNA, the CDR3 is TGTGCCAGCAAAGGATCCTACGAGCAGTACTTC.

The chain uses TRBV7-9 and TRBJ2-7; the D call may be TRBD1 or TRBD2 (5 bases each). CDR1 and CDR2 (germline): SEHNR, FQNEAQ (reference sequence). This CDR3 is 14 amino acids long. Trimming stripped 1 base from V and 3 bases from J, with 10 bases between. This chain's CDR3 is CASSLEGGGYEQYF. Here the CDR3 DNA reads TGTGCCAGCAGCTTAGAGGGTGGGGGCTACGAGCAGTACTTC.

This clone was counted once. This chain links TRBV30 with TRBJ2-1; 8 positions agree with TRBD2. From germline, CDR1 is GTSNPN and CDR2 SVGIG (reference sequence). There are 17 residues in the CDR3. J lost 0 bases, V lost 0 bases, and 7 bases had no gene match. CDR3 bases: TGTGCCTGGAGTGTTGCTGCGACTAGCGCCTCCTACAATGAGCAGTTCTTC. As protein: CAWSVAATSASYNEQFF. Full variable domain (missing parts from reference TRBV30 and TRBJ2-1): SQTIHQWPATLVQPVGSPLSLECTVEGTSNPNLYWYRQAAGRGLQLLFYSVGIGQISSEVPQNLSASRPQDRQFILSSKKLLLSDSGFYLCAWSVAATSASYNEQFFGPGTRLTVL.

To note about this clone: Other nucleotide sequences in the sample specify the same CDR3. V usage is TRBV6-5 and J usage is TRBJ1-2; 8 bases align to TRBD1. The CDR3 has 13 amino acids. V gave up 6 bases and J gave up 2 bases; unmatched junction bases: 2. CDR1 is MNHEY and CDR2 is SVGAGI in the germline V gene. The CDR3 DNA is TGTGCCAGCAGGAACAGGGGGAACTATGGCTACACCTTC. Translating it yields CASRNRGNYGYTF.

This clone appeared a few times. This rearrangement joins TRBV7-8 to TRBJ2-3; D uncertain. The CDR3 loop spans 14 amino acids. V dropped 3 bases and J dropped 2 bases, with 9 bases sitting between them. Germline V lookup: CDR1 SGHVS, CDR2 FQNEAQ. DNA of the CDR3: TGTGCCAGCAGCTTTCGGCAGGACACAGATACGCAGTATTTT. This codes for CASSFRQDTDTQYF.

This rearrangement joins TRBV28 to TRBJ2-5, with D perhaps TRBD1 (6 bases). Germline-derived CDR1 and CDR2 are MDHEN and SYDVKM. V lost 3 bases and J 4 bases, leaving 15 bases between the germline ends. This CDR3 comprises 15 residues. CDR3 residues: CASSFWQGIRETQYF. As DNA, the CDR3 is TGTGCCAGCAGTTTCTGGCAGGGGATAAGAGAGACCCAGTACTTC.

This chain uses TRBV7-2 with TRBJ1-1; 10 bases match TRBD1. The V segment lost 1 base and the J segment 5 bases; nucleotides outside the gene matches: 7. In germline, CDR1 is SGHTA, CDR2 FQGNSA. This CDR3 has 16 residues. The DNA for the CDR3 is TGTGCCAGCAGCTTAGGGGGGACAGGGGTGAGAACTGAAGCTTTCTTT. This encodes CASSLGGTGVRTEAFF. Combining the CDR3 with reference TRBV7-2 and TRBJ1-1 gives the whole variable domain GAGVSQSPSNKVTEKGKDVELRCDPISGHTALYWYRQSLGQGLEFLIYFQGNSAPDKSGLPSDRFSAERTGGSVSTLTIQRTQQEDSAVYLCASSLGGTGVRTEAFFGQGTRLTVV.

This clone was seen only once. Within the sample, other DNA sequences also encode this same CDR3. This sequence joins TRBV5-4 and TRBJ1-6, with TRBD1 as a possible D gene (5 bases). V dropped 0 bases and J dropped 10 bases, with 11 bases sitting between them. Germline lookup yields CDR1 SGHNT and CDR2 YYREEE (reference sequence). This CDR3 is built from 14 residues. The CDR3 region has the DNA TGTGCCAGCAGCTTGGGGCAGGGTGGATCACCCCTCCACTTT. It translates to CASSLGQGGSPLHF.

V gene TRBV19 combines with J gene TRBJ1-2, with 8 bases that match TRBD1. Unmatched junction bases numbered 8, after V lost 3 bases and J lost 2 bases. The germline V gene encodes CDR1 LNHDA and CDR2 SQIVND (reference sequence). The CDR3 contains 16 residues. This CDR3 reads CASSMTVQGANYGYTF. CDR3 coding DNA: TGTGCCAGTAGTATGACGGTCCAGGGGGCCAACTATGGCTACACCTTC.

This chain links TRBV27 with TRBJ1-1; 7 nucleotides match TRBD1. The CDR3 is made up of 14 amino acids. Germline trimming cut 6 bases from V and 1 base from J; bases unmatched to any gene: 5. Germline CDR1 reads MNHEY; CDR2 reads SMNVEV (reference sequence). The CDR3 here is CASSRQGRNTEAFF. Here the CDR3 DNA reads TGTGCCAGCAGCCGACAGGGCCGGAACACTGAAGCTTTCTTT.

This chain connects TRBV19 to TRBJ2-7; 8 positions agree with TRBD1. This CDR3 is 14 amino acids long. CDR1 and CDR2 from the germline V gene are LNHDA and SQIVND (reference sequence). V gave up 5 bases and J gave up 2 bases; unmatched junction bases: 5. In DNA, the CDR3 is TGTGCCAGTAGTCACCGGGACAGGACCTACGAGCAGTACTTC. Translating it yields CASSHRDRTYEQYF.

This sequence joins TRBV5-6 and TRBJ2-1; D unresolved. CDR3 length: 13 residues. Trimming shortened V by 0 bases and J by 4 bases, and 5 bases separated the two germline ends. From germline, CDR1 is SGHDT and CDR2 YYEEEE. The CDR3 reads CASSLGAYNEQFF. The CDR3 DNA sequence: TGTGCCAGCAGCTTGGGTGCATACAATGAGCAGTTCTTC.

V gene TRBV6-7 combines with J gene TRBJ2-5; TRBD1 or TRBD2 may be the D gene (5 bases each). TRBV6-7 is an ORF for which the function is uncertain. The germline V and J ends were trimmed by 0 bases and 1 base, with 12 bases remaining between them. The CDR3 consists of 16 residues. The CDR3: CASSYSLGPGQETQYF. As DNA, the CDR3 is TGTGCCAGCAGTTACTCCCTGGGACCGGGCCAAGAGACCCAGTACTTC.